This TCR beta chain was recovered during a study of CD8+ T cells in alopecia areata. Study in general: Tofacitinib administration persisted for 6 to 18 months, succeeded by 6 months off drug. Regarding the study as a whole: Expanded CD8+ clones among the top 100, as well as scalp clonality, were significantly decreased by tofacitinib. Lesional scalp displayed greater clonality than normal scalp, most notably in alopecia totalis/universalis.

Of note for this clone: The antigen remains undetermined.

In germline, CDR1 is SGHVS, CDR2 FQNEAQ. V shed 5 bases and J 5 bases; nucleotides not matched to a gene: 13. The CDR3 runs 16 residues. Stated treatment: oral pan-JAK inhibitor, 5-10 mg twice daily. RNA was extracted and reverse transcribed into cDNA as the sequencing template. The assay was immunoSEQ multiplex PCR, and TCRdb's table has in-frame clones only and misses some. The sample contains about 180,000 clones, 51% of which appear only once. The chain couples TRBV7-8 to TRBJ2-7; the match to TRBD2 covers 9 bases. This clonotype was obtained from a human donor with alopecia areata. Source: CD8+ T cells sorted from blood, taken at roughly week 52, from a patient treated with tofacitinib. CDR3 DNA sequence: TGTGCCAGCAGCGGAAGCCGACTAGCGGTTCTCAACGAGCAGTACTTC. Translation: CASSGSRLAVLNEQYF.